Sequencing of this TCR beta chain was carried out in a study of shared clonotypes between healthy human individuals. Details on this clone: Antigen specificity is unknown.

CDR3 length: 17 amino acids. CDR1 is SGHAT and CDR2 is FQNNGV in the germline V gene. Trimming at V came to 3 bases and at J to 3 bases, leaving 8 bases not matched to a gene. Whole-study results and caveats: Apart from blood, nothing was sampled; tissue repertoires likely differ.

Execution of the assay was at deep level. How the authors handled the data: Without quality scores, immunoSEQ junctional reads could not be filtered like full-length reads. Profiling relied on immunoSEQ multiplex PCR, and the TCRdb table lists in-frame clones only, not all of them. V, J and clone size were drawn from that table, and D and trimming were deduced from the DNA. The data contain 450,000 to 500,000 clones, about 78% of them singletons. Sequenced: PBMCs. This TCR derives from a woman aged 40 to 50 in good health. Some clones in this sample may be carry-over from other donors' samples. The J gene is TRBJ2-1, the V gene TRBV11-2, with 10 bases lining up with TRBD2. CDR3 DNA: TGTGCCAGCAGCTTGATTCGGACTAGCGGAAACTACAATGAGCAGTTCTTC. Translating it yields CASSLIRTSGNYNEQFF.